Shown below are 32 T cell receptor beta chains from a single sample sequenced in a study of blood T cell repertoires in COVID-19. TCRdb's table, derived via immunoSEQ multiplex PCR, lists solely in-frame clones and lacks some. This table holds approximately 89,000 clones, under 85% found once. The sequenced material came from peripheral blood. These receptors all stem from a man between 70 and 80 years old with acute or convalescent COVID-19.

The CDR3 region is CASSRTGPALGYEQYF. The CDR3, as DNA: TGTGCCAGCAGCCGGACAGGGCCCGCCTTGGGCTACGAGCAGTACTTC. J is TRBJ2-7 and V is TRBV14; 8 positions agree with TRBD1. CDR1 and CDR2 (germline): SGHDN, FVKESK. Trimming removed 4 bases from V and 3 bases from J; junction bases left unmatched: 11. The CDR3 length is 16 residues.

The chain combines TRBV5-1 with TRBJ2-2; the match to TRBD1 covers 7 bases. CDR3 size: 16 residues. Germline lookup yields CDR1 SGHRS and CDR2 YFSETQ. V gave up 5 bases and J gave up 4 bases; unmatched junction bases: 11. The CDR3 DNA sequence: TGCGCCAGCAGGACAGGGCTCCTAGGAGGCACCGGGGAGCTGTTTTTT. It translates to CASRTGLLGGTGELFF.

V usage is TRBV5-1 and J usage is TRBJ2-7; 8 bases are shared with TRBD2. Germline-derived CDR1 and CDR2 are SGHRS and YFSETQ. CDR3 size: 16 residues. V trimming: 3 bases; J trimming: 7 bases; junction bases outside the gene matches: 15. CDR3 sequence: CASSSGWSSGSGEQYF. The CDR3 DNA reads TGCGCCAGCAGCTCTGGGTGGTCTAGCGGGTCTGGAGAGCAGTACTTC. Using reference TRBV5-1 and TRBJ2-7 for the parts outside the CDR3, the full variable domain is KAGVTQTPRYLIKTRGQQVTLSCSPISGHRSVSWYQQTPGQGLQFLFEYFSETQRNKGNFPGRFSGRQFSNSRSEMNVSTLELGDSALYLCASSSGWSSGSGEQYFGPGTRLTVT.

The chain recombines TRBV6-6 with TRBJ1-4; D not certain. The V and J ends lost 6 bases and 8 bases respectively, with 10 bases between them. CDR1 is MNHNY, CDR2 SVGAGI, per germline (reference sequence). This CDR3 spans 12 amino acids. In nucleotides, the CDR3 is TGTGCCAGCAGAATGCCCGCGGAAAAACTGTTTTTT. Protein product: CASRMPAEKLFF.

This clone was detected a few times. V is TRBV7-3 and J is TRBJ2-1; 8 bases fit TRBD2. V trimming: 5 bases; J trimming: 6 bases; junction bases outside the gene matches: 12. This CDR3 spans 16 amino acids. Per the germline V gene, CDR1 is SGHTA and CDR2 is FQGTGA. This chain's CDR3 is CASSLNRGGSLNEQFF. CDR3 DNA: TGTGCCAGCAGCCTAAATCGGGGGGGTTCCCTCAATGAGCAGTTCTTC. The full variable domain, completed using reference TRBV7-3 and TRBJ2-1, is GAGVSQTPSNKVTEKGKYVELRCDPISGHTALYWYRQSLGQGPEFLIYFQGTGAADDSGLPNDRFFAVRPEGSVSTLKIQRTERGDSAVYLCASSLNRGGSLNEQFFGPGTRLTVL.

The chain links TRBV7-6 to TRBJ1-1; 8 bases fit TRBD1. Germline V gene lookup returns CDR1 SGHVS and CDR2 FNYEAQ. This CDR3 comprises 15 residues. After removal of 5 bases from V and 4 bases from J, the junction contained 9 bases not matched to a gene. In nucleotides, the CDR3 is TGTGCCAGCAGCGACGGTCCGACAGGGGCCACTGAAGCTTTCTTT. This codes for CASSDGPTGATEAFF.

This rearrangement joins TRBV19 to TRBJ2-3; TRBD2 is a possible D gene (6 bases). This CDR3 contains 14 residues. Per germline, CDR1 LNHDA and CDR2 SQIVND (reference sequence). V was clipped by 11 bases and J by 6 bases, with 21 bases between them. In nucleotides, the CDR3 is TGTGCCGGCGCGGGACGGAGGTATGTGGATACGCAGTATTTT. It codes for CAGAGRRYVDTQYF. Using reference TRBV19 and TRBJ2-3 for the parts outside the CDR3, the full variable domain is DGGITQSPKYLFRKEGQNVTLSCEQNLNHDAMYWYRQDPGQGLRLIYYSQIVNDFQKGDIAEGYSVSREKKESFPLTVTSAQKNPTAFYLCAGAGRRYVDTQYFGPGTRLTVL.

This clone was counted a few times. The V gene is TRBV28, the J gene TRBJ2-6, with D possibly matching TRBD1 (5 bases). Trimming left V 0 bases short and J 2 bases short, with 8 bases between. This CDR3 contains 16 residues. CDR1 and CDR2 (germline): MDHEN, SYDVKM. CDR3 in DNA: TGTGCCAGCAGTTTATGGGGGCGCCCTGGGGCCAACGTCCTGACTTTC. Its protein product is CASSLWGRPGANVLTF. The full variable domain, completed using reference TRBV28 and TRBJ2-6, is DVKVTQSSRYLVKRTGEKVFLECVQDMDHENMFWYRQDPGLGLRLIYFSYDVKMKEKGDIPEGYSVSREKKERFSLILESASTNQTSMYLCASSLWGRPGANVLTFGAGSRLTVL.

Only a few counts were recorded for this clone. The chain employs TRBV28 and TRBJ2-1; D is unclear. Germline CDR1 reads MDHEN; CDR2 reads SYDVKM. V was pared by 3 bases and J by 4 bases, with 7 bases between. This CDR3 region has 13 residues. CDR3 sequence (DNA): TGTGCCAGCAGTTTGATGCGGTACAATGAGCAGTTCTTC. Translating gives CASSLMRYNEQFF.

This chain joins TRBV7-2 and TRBJ2-7, with TRBD2 as a possible D gene (6 bases). The CDR3 extends over 15 amino acids. CDR1 and CDR2 from the germline V gene are SGHTA and FQGNSA. Trimming stripped 3 bases from V and 2 bases from J, with 14 bases between. The CDR3 DNA is TGTGCCAGCAGCTTGGAGGGTACCGTAACCTACGAGCAGTACTTC. The encoded protein is CASSLEGTVTYEQYF.

The chain's CDR3 is CASSPGQGRMNTEAFF. In DNA, the CDR3 is TGCGCCAGCAGCCCCGGACAGGGACGCATGAACACTGAAGCTTTCTTT. This rearrangement joins TRBV5-1 to TRBJ1-1; 8 bases match TRBD1. CDR1 SGHRS and CDR2 YFSETQ come from the germline V gene. The V gene end was trimmed by 4 bases and the J gene end by 0 bases; junction bases not matched to a gene: 8. The CDR3 is 16 residues long.

The CDR3 region is CASSRGQGSQPQHF. Here the CDR3 DNA reads TGTGCCAGCAGCCGCGGACAGGGGAGTCAGCCCCAGCATTTT. This chain joins TRBV3-1 (or the pseudogene TRBV3-2) and TRBJ1-5, with 9 bases fitting TRBD1. The trim removed 4 bases at V and 6 bases at J, leaving 4 bases unmatched. Per germline, CDR1 LGHDT and CDR2 YNNKEL (reference sequence). CDR3 length: 14 amino acids.

This chain joins TRBV5-1 and TRBJ2-3; no firm D call. CDR3 size: 16 residues. CDR1 is SGHRS and CDR2 is YFSETQ in the germline V gene. V lost 0 bases, J lost 2 bases, and 13 bases lay in between. The CDR3 nucleotides read TGCGCCAGCAGCTTGGGATCTACCGCCATCACAGATACGCAGTATTTT. Its protein is CASSLGSTAITDTQYF.

The chain combines TRBV9 with TRBJ2-1, with 11 bases identical to TRBD2. The CDR3 is made up of 19 amino acids. Germline V CDR1 and CDR2: SGDLS, YYNGEE. Trimming cost V 0 bases and J 0 bases; bases outside gene matches: 8. CDR3: CASSVGLAGGPSSYNEQFF. In DNA form, the CDR3 reads TGTGCCAGCAGCGTAGGGCTAGCGGGAGGCCCTAGCTCCTACAATGAGCAGTTCTTC.

The chain employs TRBV28 and TRBJ2-7, with TRBD1 identical over 10 bases. The length of the CDR3 is 15 residues. Trimming cost V 6 bases and J 5 bases; bases outside gene matches: 10. Germline V gives CDR1 MDHEN, CDR2 SYDVKM. The CDR3 loop reads CASSSGGTGDDEQYF. The CDR3 bases are TGTGCCAGCAGCTCGGGGGGGACAGGGGACGACGAGCAGTACTTC.

The chain couples TRBV15 to TRBJ2-7, with 15 nucleotides matching TRBD2. The germline CDR1 and CDR2 sequences are LNHNV and YYDKDF (reference sequence). The CDR3 runs 20 residues. J was trimmed by 2 bases and V by 3 bases; bases with no gene match: 14. DNA for the CDR3: TGTGCCACCAGCAGCTTACCGGGACTAGCGGGAGGCGGCAGGGCCTACGAGCAGTACTTC. Protein product: CATSSLPGLAGGGRAYEQYF.

This clone appeared once. The chain recombines TRBV5-5 with TRBJ2-1; 9 bases agree with TRBD1. This CDR3 region has 15 residues. J gave up 5 bases and V 2 bases, and 5 bases lay outside the gene matches. Germline assignment: CDR1 SGHKS and CDR2 YYEKEE (reference sequence). CDR3 coding DNA: TGTGCCAGCAGCTTTACAGGGGGCCAGAACAATGAGCAGTTCTTC. Translation gives CASSFTGGQNNEQFF.

The chain carries TRBV5-4 and TRBJ1-2, with 7 nucleotides matching TRBD1. The length of the CDR3 is 15 residues. Losses at the gene ends were 3 bases for V and 0 bases for J; bases not matched to a gene: 5. CDR1 and CDR2 (germline): SGHNT, YYREEE (reference sequence). In DNA, the CDR3 is TGTGCCAGCAGCTCTAGACAGGGCACTAACTATGGCTACACCTTC. Translated, it gives CASSSRQGTNYGYTF.

In this sample, this clone turned up a few times. The chain combines TRBV5-1 with TRBJ2-7, with TRBD1 as a possible D gene (6 bases). Deletions cut 0 bases from V and 2 bases from J, with 9 bases between. The V gene's germline CDR1 is SGHRS and CDR2 YFSETQ. The length of the CDR3 is 14 residues. CDR3 amino acids: CASSLVQGAYEQYF. In DNA form, the CDR3 reads TGCGCCAGCAGCTTGGTACAGGGAGCCTACGAGCAGTACTTC. Combining the CDR3 with reference TRBV5-1 and TRBJ2-7 gives the whole variable domain KAGVTQTPRYLIKTRGQQVTLSCSPISGHRSVSWYQQTPGQGLQFLFEYFSETQRNKGNFPGRFSGRQFSNSRSEMNVSTLELGDSALYLCASSLVQGAYEQYFGPGTRLTVT.

This chain uses TRBV28 with TRBJ2-7, with D hard to call. The CDR3 totals 12 residues. V lost 2 bases and J lost 6, with 8 bases in between. Germline V gives CDR1 MDHEN, CDR2 SYDVKM. CDR3 loop: CASSLPYREQYF. DNA of the CDR3: TGTGCCAGCAGTTTACCCTACCGCGAGCAGTACTTC.

The chain is built from TRBV28 and TRBJ2-1, with D possibly being TRBD2 (5 bases). Deletions cut 7 bases from V and 3 bases from J, with 16 bases between. Germline assignment: CDR1 MDHEN and CDR2 SYDVKM. The CDR3 totals 15 residues. The CDR3 bases are TGTGCCAGCACCGCGGACCGGGGAGACTACAATGAGCAGTTCTTC. This codes for CASTADRGDYNEQFF.

The chain is built from TRBV5-1 and TRBJ2-3; 11 nucleotides align to TRBD2. V lost 0 bases, J lost 7 bases, and 10 bases stayed unmatched. The CDR3 sequence is 17 residues long. CDR1 and CDR2 (germline): SGHRS, YFSETQ. The CDR3 DNA follows: TGCGCCAGCAGCTTGGTGGTAGCGGGAGGGCCGTGGAATACGCAGTATTTT. Translation gives CASSLVVAGGPWNTQYF.

The gene calls are TRBV7-2 and TRBJ1-5, with a weak D call TRBD1 (6 bases). Trimming took off 4 bases at V and 5 bases at J, with 18 bases between the two ends. CDR1 is SGHTA, CDR2 FQGNSA, per germline. This CDR3 contains 16 residues. CDR3 nucleotide sequence: TGTGCCAGCAGCTCAATGCCTGGGGGGGCTGATCAGCCCCAGCATTTT. Translation gives CASSSMPGGADQPQHF.

The chain couples TRBV28 to TRBJ1-5; a possible D gene is TRBD1 (5 bases). V lost 4 bases, J lost 0 bases, and 19 bases lay in between. The germline V gene encodes CDR1 MDHEN and CDR2 SYDVKM. The length of the CDR3 is 18 residues. The CDR3 region has the DNA TGTGCCAGCAGTTCTCGCCGGCCCGGACACTATAGCAATCAGCCCCAGCATTTT. Residues: CASSSRRPGHYSNQPQHF. The full variable domain, completed using reference TRBV28 and TRBJ1-5, is DVKVTQSSRYLVKRTGEKVFLECVQDMDHENMFWYRQDPGLGLRLIYFSYDVKMKEKGDIPEGYSVSREKKERFSLILESASTNQTSMYLCASSSRRPGHYSNQPQHFGDGTRLSIL.

The gene calls are TRBV5-4 and TRBJ2-2; TRBD2 aligns across 8 bases. The CDR3 has 14 amino acids. CDR1 and CDR2 (germline): SGHNT, YYREEE (reference sequence). V lost 6 bases, J lost 5 bases, and 6 bases stayed unmatched. CDR3 residues: CASKREIGTGELFF. CDR3 sequence (DNA): TGTGCCAGCAAGCGGGAGATAGGTACCGGGGAGCTGTTTTTT.

This clone was counted a single time. CDR3 amino acids: CASSSQGANYGYTF. CDR3 in DNA: TGTGCCAGCAGTTCCCAGGGGGCGAACTATGGCTACACCTTC. This chain links TRBV28 with TRBJ1-2; 8 bases line up with TRBD1. The junction had 3 bases not matched to a gene; V was cut back by 4 bases and J by 2 bases. The germline V gene has CDR1 MDHEN and CDR2 SYDVKM. This CDR3 has 14 amino acids.

This chain connects TRBV11-3 to TRBJ2-1; D might be TRBD2 (5 bases). Germline V gene sequence: CDR1 SGHNT, CDR2 YENEEA. V lost 9 bases and J 9 bases, leaving 24 bases between the germline ends. The CDR3 is 15 amino acids. CDR3 amino acids: CASSFDGGRTGEQFF. In DNA form, the CDR3 reads TGTGCCAGTAGTTTTGACGGCGGGCGAACGGGTGAGCAGTTCTTC.

This chain connects TRBV29-1 to TRBJ1-1, with 10 bases matching TRBD1. Germline V lookup: CDR1 SQVTM, CDR2 ANQGSEA. The CDR3 totals 15 residues. J was trimmed by 6 bases and V by 4 bases; bases with no gene match: 11. The CDR3 nucleotides are TGCAGCGTTGTCTGGATTCGACAGGGGGCGCCTGAAGCTTTCTTT. This sequence encodes CSVVWIRQGAPEAFF.

The chain links TRBV20-1 to TRBJ2-7, with TRBD1 matching over 8 bases. CDR3 length equals 14 residues. V lost 3 bases to trimming and J lost 0 bases; unmatched junction nucleotides: 4. Per the germline V gene, CDR1 is DFQATT and CDR2 is SNEGSKA (reference sequence). The CDR3 sequence is CSASAGGASYEQYF. CDR3 DNA: TGCAGTGCTAGTGCAGGGGGCGCCTCCTACGAGCAGTACTTC.

The V call is TRBV6-5, the J call TRBJ2-7; D call uncertain. The CDR3 is 15 residues long. Germline V gene data show CDR1 as MNHEY and CDR2 as SVGAGI. Trimming removed 0 bases at V and 2 bases at J, with 11 bases between. CDR3 in DNA: TGTGCCAGCAGTTACTCGGTCAGGTCCGCCTACGAGCAGTACTTC. Amino acids: CASSYSVRSAYEQYF.

The chain carries TRBV5-1 and TRBJ1-3; TRBD1 aligns across 7 bases. With V trimmed by 2 bases and J by 0 bases, 8 bases remained unmatched. Germline V gives CDR1 SGHRS, CDR2 YFSETQ. The CDR3 length is 17 residues. CDR3 residues: CASSLTSEGASGNTIYF. The DNA of the CDR3 is TGCGCCAGCAGCTTAACCTCAGAGGGGGCCTCTGGAAACACCATATATTTT.

This clone was recorded a few times. The chain combines TRBV27 with TRBJ2-2; D is possibly TRBD2 (6 bases). The CDR3 spans 15 residues. The germline CDR1 and CDR2 sequences are MNHEY and SMNVEV (reference sequence). Trimming cost V 5 bases and J 0 bases, with 10 bases left between them. CDR3 DNA: TGTGCCAGCAGTCGGGACTGGACGAACACCGGGGAGCTGTTTTTT. It translates to CASSRDWTNTGELFF.